This T cell receptor (beta chain) is drawn from a study of T cell responses to AZD1222 COVID-19 vaccine (dated by TCRdb to about 2021). With regard to the full study: A total of 233 trial participants underwent TCR sequencing, of whom 200 to 220 received two doses of AZD1222 and around 26 received two doses of the MenACWY control vaccine. Trial participants were enrolled by age into 18-55, 56-69 and 70-plus year subgroups, with roughly 160, 29 and 62 TCR-sequenced participants respectively.

This clone was observed once. What this receptor recognizes is not known. Per-nucleotide qualities are absent, and no much larger clonotype sits a single base away. Paper-wide results and their limitations: After two AZD1222 doses, spike-specific TCR breadth and depth were significantly higher than at day 0 and than in MenACWY recipients. In the small 56-69-year group, the increase in depth fell short of significance, most likely because of low power. Nearly half of unique spike-specific TCRs reportedly recognized epitopes outside regions mutated in the B.1.351 and B.1.1.7 variants. Vaccine-associated CD4 TCRs spanned the whole spike protein, with dominant responses in regions 160-218 and 743-854. Only a handful of AZD1222 recipients were SARS-CoV-2 seropositive at baseline, limiting conclusions about previously exposed vaccinees. Because no day 14 peak-response samples were available, repertoires were characterized only after the peak T cell response. Participants were mostly white British and included more females than males, and it was suggested by the authors that clonal diversity may have been underestimated.

The CDR3 regions of human TCRbeta chains were subjected to immunosequencing. The paper's processing steps were these. TCRs in the repertoires were matched against a reference library of SARS-CoV-2-specific TCRs that had been generated with the MIRA antigen-specificity platform. Breadth meant the fraction of unique TCRs that were SARS-CoV-2-associated, whereas depth meant the fraction of total T cells that were SARS-CoV-2-associated. Using the MIRA data, each spike-specific TCR was mapped to the spike region that the TCR reacts to and placed in a CD4 or CD8 class. Log10-transformed breadth and depth values were compared by one-way ANOVA with Sidak's multiple comparisons tests. TCRdb took over this immuneACCESS table, retaining in-frame rearrangements with V and J assigned. Such tables are incomplete; in checked studies, under half of the missing clones stem from an unresolved V gene, and the remainder is unexplained. V, J and clone size were drawn from that table, and D and trimming were deduced from the DNA. Present in this sample are about 19,000 clones, roughly 80% of which were seen just once. 20% to 25% of the sample is taken by the ten largest.

Including the terminal cysteine and phenylalanine, the CDR3 comprises 14 residues. Left in the record is the CDR3 DNA by itself, 42 bases read in frame from the first base. The CDR1 and CDR2 encoded by the germline V gene are LGHNT and FRNRAP. The germline ends are 10 bases apart after V is trimmed by 3 bases and J by 7 bases. Reading the label with the study, this specimen's time point is: about 28 days (+/-7) after the second vaccine dose. AZD1222 recipients whose second dose came at about 4 weeks and those whose second dose came at about 12 weeks were combined into one group, since spike-specific TCR depth and breadth did not differ between the two schedules. Samples from vaccinated people were obtained from the UK trials COV001 and COV002, which included a single-blind randomized controlled phase 2/3 trial of AZD1222 (ChAdOx1 nCoV-19) in healthy adults. Trial participant PBMC samples were collected at day 0 and day 28 after the second dose for TCRbeta chain sequencing.

This receptor was obtained from an adult who received the AZD1222 COVID-19 vaccine. The input for sequencing was peripheral blood, taken 28 days after the second AZD1222 dose. The rearranged segments are TRBV12-5 and TRBJ1-6; too little of a D gene remains to name it. CDR3 protein: CASGFRELNSPLHF. Read as DNA, the sequence is TGTGCTAGTGGTTTTCGGGAGCTGAATTCACCCCTCCACTTT. Full variable domain (CDR3 extended with the reference TRBV12-5 and TRBJ1-6 proteins): DARVTQTPRHKVTEMGQEVTMRCQPILGHNTVFWYRQTMMQGLELLAYFRNRAPLDDSGMPKDRFSAEMPDATLATLKIQPSEPRDSAVYFCASGFRELNSPLHFGNGTRLTVT.